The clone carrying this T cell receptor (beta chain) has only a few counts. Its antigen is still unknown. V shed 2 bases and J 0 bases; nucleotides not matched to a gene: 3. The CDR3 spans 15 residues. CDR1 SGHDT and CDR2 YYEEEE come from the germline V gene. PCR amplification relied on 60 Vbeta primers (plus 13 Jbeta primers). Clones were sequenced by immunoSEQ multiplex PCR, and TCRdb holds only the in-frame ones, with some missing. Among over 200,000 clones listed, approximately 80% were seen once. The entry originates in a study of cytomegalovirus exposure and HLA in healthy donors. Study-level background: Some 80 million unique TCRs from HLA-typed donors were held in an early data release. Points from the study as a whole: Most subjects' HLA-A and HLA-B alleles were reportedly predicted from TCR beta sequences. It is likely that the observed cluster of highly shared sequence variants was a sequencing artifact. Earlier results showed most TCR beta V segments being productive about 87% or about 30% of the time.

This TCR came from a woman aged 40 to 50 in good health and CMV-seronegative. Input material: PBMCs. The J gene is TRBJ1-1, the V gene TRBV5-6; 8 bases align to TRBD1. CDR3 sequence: CASSFTDRVNTEAFF. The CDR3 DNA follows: TGTGCCAGCAGCTTCACGGACAGGGTGAACACTGAAGCTTTCTTT.